The 30 T cell receptor beta chains reported below all come from one sample, sequenced in a study of T cell responses to AZD1222 COVID-19 vaccine (dated by TCRdb to the early 2020s). This specimen's time point label, interpreted: baseline before first vaccination. This specimen's treatment or condition label, interpreted: meningococcal conjugate vaccine given as trial control. Library preparation used the immunoSEQ multiplex PCR assay. What TCRdb holds here is the immuneACCESS table cut down to in-frame rearrangements. Part of the clones is not present; checked against another copy, under half of the missing clones reflect an unresolved V gene, and the others are unexplained. In this sample the table shows 100,000 to 150,000 clones, about 92% of which occur a single time. 4.4% of the sample is held by the ten biggest clonotypes. The sample here was peripheral blood, taken on day 0 of MenACWY control vaccination. Receptors were obtained from an adult in good health.

The gene calls are TRBV9 and TRBJ1-4; D not resolved. CDR1 SGDLS and CDR2 YYNGEE come from the germline V gene. Trimming pared 0 bases from V and 3 bases from J, leaving 12 bases between. There are 16 residues in the CDR3. The DNA of the CDR3 is TGTGCCAGCAGCGTAGGCACGGTGGCAGCTAATGAAAAACTGTTTTTT. Protein: CASSVGTVAANEKLFF.

The chain joins TRBV4-1 to TRBJ1-1; no firm D call. Trimming took 1 base from V and 3 from J, leaving 12 bases between them. Germline assignment: CDR1 MGHRA and CDR2 YSYEKL. CDR3 length equals 15 residues. The CDR3: CASSQAVLGDTEAFF. The DNA of the CDR3 is TGCGCCAGCAGCCAAGCGGTCCTTGGGGACACTGAAGCTTTCTTT.

The chain links TRBV7-9 to TRBJ1-1, with D possibly TRBD1 on 5 matching bases. Germline assignment: CDR1 SEHNR and CDR2 FQNEAQ (reference sequence). V lost 3 bases, J lost 4 bases, and 9 bases lay in between. CDR3 length equals 13 residues. CDR3 sequence: CASSFGGGTEAFF. CDR3 nucleotide sequence: TGTGCCAGCAGCTTCGGGGGTGGCACTGAAGCTTTCTTT.

The chain joins TRBV19 to TRBJ2-1; D unclear. Trimming stripped 5 bases from V and 8 bases from J, with 13 bases between. Looked up from germline, CDR1 is LNHDA and CDR2 is SQIVND (reference sequence). The CDR3 sequence is 13 residues long. CDR3 sequence: CASSRLLRDEQFF. CDR3 DNA sequence: TGTGCCAGTAGTCGGCTACTCCGCGATGAGCAGTTCTTC.

The chain is built from TRBV15 and TRBJ2-2; 11 nucleotides align to TRBD2. Germline CDR1 LNHNV, CDR2 YYDKDF (reference sequence). V shed 4 bases, J shed 3 bases, and the junction held 1 base outside the gene matches. This CDR3 contains 15 residues. The CDR3 is CATSTGLADTGELFF. DNA for the CDR3: TGTGCCACCAGCACGGGACTAGCGGACACCGGGGAGCTGTTTTTT.

This clone has more than one count but fewer than ten. The chain couples TRBV6-4 to TRBJ2-3; 9 bases line up with TRBD1. Unmatched junction bases numbered 6, after V lost 7 bases and J lost 4 bases. Looked up from germline, CDR1 is MRHNA and CDR2 is SNTAGT. The CDR3 is 14 amino acids. The CDR3 is CASKWTGDADTQYF. CDR3 nucleotides: TGTGCCAGCAAGTGGACAGGGGATGCAGATACGCAGTATTTT.

The CDR3 here is CASSPGSPNQPQHF. CDR3 nucleotides: TGTGCCAGCAGCCCGGGGAGCCCCAATCAGCCCCAGCATTTT. The V gene is TRBV9, the J gene TRBJ1-5; D is uncertain. CDR3 size: 14 residues. Germline CDR1 and CDR2: SGDLS and YYNGEE. Trimming took off 4 bases at V and 3 bases at J, with 11 bases between the two ends. The complete variable domain, with remaining parts taken from reference TRBV9 and TRBJ1-5, reads DSGVTQTPKHLITATGQRVTLRCSPRSGDLSVYWYQQSLDQGLQFLIQYYNGEERAKGNILERFSAQQFPDLHSELNLSSLELGDSALYFCASSPGSPNQPQHFGDGTRLSIL.

The chain combines TRBV7-9 with TRBJ2-2; 14 bases are a match to TRBD2. The V and J ends lost 7 bases and 1 base, in that order; junction bases with no gene match: 11. Germline lookup yields CDR1 SEHNR and CDR2 FQNEAQ (reference sequence). The CDR3 extends over 19 amino acids. The CDR3 here is CASIVIRLAGGRNTGELFF. DNA for the CDR3: TGTGCCAGCATCGTTATCCGACTAGCGGGAGGGAGGAACACCGGGGAGCTGTTTTTT.

This chain links TRBV9 with TRBJ2-2; D unresolved. Looked up from germline, CDR1 is SGDLS and CDR2 is YYNGEE. V was shortened by 2 bases and J by 9 bases, with 14 bases between the two germline ends. The CDR3 runs 14 residues. The CDR3 DNA sequence: TGTGCCAGCAGCGTCCTGTCTCTGCCGTGGGAGCTGTTTTTT. It specifies CASSVLSLPWELFF.

This chain links TRBV5-1 with TRBJ2-1, with TRBD2 matching over 7 bases. The CDR3 has 17 amino acids. Looked up from germline, CDR1 is SGHRS and CDR2 is YFSETQ. V shed 3 bases and J 9 bases; nucleotides not matched to a gene: 18. The CDR3 DNA reads as TGCGCCAGCAGCTCAGGAAAGACCGGGGGAGGGCCCGCTGAGCAGTTCTTC. The encoded protein is CASSSGKTGGGPAEQFF.

This sequence joins TRBV7-9 and TRBJ2-2, with 7 bases identical to TRBD1. From germline, CDR1 is SEHNR and CDR2 FQNEAQ (reference sequence). Trimming cost V 3 bases and J 6 bases; bases outside gene matches: 10. CDR3 size: 16 residues. CDR3 in amino acids: CASSFQRGRGPGELFF. The CDR3 DNA reads as TGTGCCAGCAGCTTTCAAAGGGGGCGCGGTCCCGGGGAGCTGTTTTTT.

CDR3 DNA: TGTGCCAGCAGTGAACTTGGGACGGATGAAAAACTGTTTTTT. As protein: CASSELGTDEKLFF. The rearrangement uses TRBV25-1 and TRBJ1-4, with TRBD1 as a possible D gene (5 bases). Per the germline V gene, CDR1 is MGHDK and CDR2 is SYGVNS. The V end was cut by 2 bases, the J end by 6 bases, with 10 bases between. The CDR3 length is 14 residues.

This chain links TRBV9 with TRBJ1-1; D gene uncertain. This CDR3 has 14 residues. Per the germline V gene, CDR1 is SGDLS and CDR2 is YYNGEE. Trimming took 1 base from V and 4 from J, leaving 11 bases between them. The CDR3 here is CASSVHGDPTEAFF. The CDR3 DNA reads TGTGCCAGCAGCGTACACGGGGATCCCACTGAAGCTTTCTTT.

The rearrangement joins TRBV28 to TRBJ1-6; D possibly corresponds to TRBD1 (6 bases). V was trimmed by 5 bases and J by 6 bases, leaving 14 bases between them. Germline loops: CDR1 MDHEN, CDR2 SYDVKM. The CDR3 sequence is 15 residues long. CDR3 sequence: CASSPVRGANSPLHF. CDR3 nucleotides: TGTGCCAGCAGTCCGGTGCGGGGGGCTAATTCACCCCTCCACTTT.

The rearrangement joins TRBV19 to TRBJ1-1; 8 bases are shared with TRBD1. Germline V lookup: CDR1 LNHDA, CDR2 SQIVND (reference sequence). The CDR3 is 15 residues long. Germline trimming cut 5 bases from V and 0 bases from J; bases unmatched to any gene: 5. DNA of the CDR3: TGTGCCAGTAGTGGACAGGGATCGGTGAACACTGAAGCTTTCTTT. Translating gives CASSGQGSVNTEAFF.

The CDR3 spells CSVEVDRRNTEAFF. The CDR3 DNA reads as TGCAGCGTTGAAGTAGACAGGAGGAACACTGAAGCTTTCTTT. The V call is TRBV29-1, the J call TRBJ1-1; D may be TRBD1 (6 bases). The CDR3 is 14 residues long. Between the trimmed V and J ends, which lost 1 base and 1 base, there was a span of 10 bases. Germline V gene data show CDR1 as SQVTM and CDR2 as ANQGSEA.

This chain links TRBV5-6 with TRBJ2-5; 11 positions match TRBD2. The CDR3 runs 15 residues. The V and J ends lost 2 bases and 3 bases, in that order; junction bases with no gene match: 3. Germline-derived CDR1 and CDR2 are SGHDT and YYEEEE. In DNA form, the CDR3 reads TGTGCCAGCAGCTTTAGCGGGGGGGATAAAGAGACCCAGTACTTC. It codes for CASSFSGGDKETQYF.

The chain joins TRBV3-1 (or the pseudogene TRBV3-2) to TRBJ1-2; D remains unclear. Trimming shortened V by 0 bases and J by 8 bases, and 13 bases separated the two germline ends. The CDR3 totals 14 residues. Germline V lookup: CDR1 LGHDT, CDR2 YNNKEL (reference sequence). CDR3 loop: CASSQDGNYGGYTF. CDR3 nucleotide sequence: TGTGCCAGCAGCCAAGACGGGAACTATGGCGGCTACACCTTC.

The J gene is TRBJ2-1, the V gene TRBV6-2 or TRBV6-3; D is unresolved. Trimming removed 2 bases at V and 7 bases at J, with 6 bases between. Germline CDR1 is MNHEY and CDR2 is SVGEGT. The CDR3 runs 12 residues. CDR3 sequence: CASSYISNEQFF. CDR3 bases: TGTGCCAGCAGTTACATATCGAATGAGCAGTTCTTC.

This clone has just a few counts. This chain links TRBV7-9 with TRBJ2-1, with D perhaps matching TRBD1 (5 bases). The germline V gene encodes CDR1 SEHNR and CDR2 FQNEAQ (reference sequence). V lost 2 bases to trimming and J lost 12 bases, with 11 bases between them. The CDR3 extends over 12 amino acids. CDR3 in DNA: TGTGCCAGCAGCTTATTTCCCCAGGGGCAGTTCTTC. Translation: CASSLFPQGQFF.

V usage is TRBV3-1 (or the pseudogene TRBV3-2) and J usage is TRBJ1-6; D gene uncertain. Germline V gives CDR1 LGHDT, CDR2 YNNKEL (reference sequence). The CDR3 spans 15 residues. Trimming cost V 1 base and J 4 bases, with 8 bases left between them. The CDR3 is CASSQGQNYNSPLHF. CDR3 nucleotides: TGTGCCAGCAGCCAAGGGCAGAATTATAATTCACCCCTCCACTTT.

This clone was observed a handful of times. The chain couples TRBV6-5 to TRBJ1-3, with D possibly being TRBD1 (6 bases). Germline V gives CDR1 MNHEY, CDR2 SVGAGI. This CDR3 has 15 residues. Trimming cost V 5 bases and J 2 bases, with 13 bases left between them. DNA of the CDR3: TGTGCCAGCAGTAAACAACAGGGAACTGGAAACACCATATATTTT. Encoded protein: CASSKQQGTGNTIYF.

J is TRBJ2-3 and V is TRBV7-2; 9 bases fit TRBD2. The CDR3 sequence is 16 residues long. With 3 bases clipped from V and 4 bases from J, the junction kept 8 bases outside the gene matches. The V gene's germline CDR1 is SGHTA and CDR2 FQGNSA. CDR3 region: CASSLTGTSKADTQYF. The CDR3 coding sequence is TGTGCCAGCAGCTTGACAGGGACTAGCAAGGCAGATACGCAGTATTTT.

This chain uses TRBV5-3 with TRBJ2-5, with D hard to call. TRBV5-3 is labeled an ORF, and its function is uncertain. Trimming shortened V by 5 bases and J by 2 bases, and 16 bases separated the two germline ends. CDR3 length: 15 residues. CDR3 sequence: CARSGRPNTQETQYF. CDR3 nucleotide sequence: TGTGCCAGAAGTGGAAGGCCGAATACTCAAGAGACCCAGTACTTC.

This chain connects TRBV11-2 to TRBJ2-3; the match to TRBD2 covers 13 bases. This CDR3 has 16 amino acids. V shed 6 bases and J 0 bases; nucleotides not matched to a gene: 3. Germline V lookup: CDR1 SGHAT, CDR2 FQNNGV. CDR3 sequence reads: CASRPTSGGSTDTQYF. CDR3 DNA sequence: TGTGCCAGCAGACCGACTAGCGGGGGGAGCACAGATACGCAGTATTTT.

V and J are TRBV28 and TRBJ1-1, with 7 bases fitting TRBD1. The V gene end was trimmed by 6 bases and the J gene end by 4 bases; junction bases not matched to a gene: 8. The CDR3 spans 14 residues. The germline V gene has CDR1 MDHEN and CDR2 SYDVKM. CDR3 residues: CASSSRQGSTEAFF. CDR3 coding DNA: TGTGCCAGCAGCTCAAGACAGGGCTCCACTGAAGCTTTCTTT.

The V and J genes are TRBV6-5 and TRBJ1-2, with 9 bases matching TRBD1. Looked up from germline, CDR1 is MNHEY and CDR2 is SVGAGI. There are 14 residues in the CDR3. The V segment lost 6 bases and the J segment 4 bases; nucleotides outside the gene matches: 6. CDR3 residues: CASRRTGAAYGYTF. Here the CDR3 DNA reads TGTGCCAGCAGGCGGACAGGGGCCGCCTATGGCTACACCTTC.

The J gene is TRBJ1-3, the V gene TRBV9, with D unresolved. The germline gives CDR1 SGDLS, CDR2 YYNGEE. CDR3 length: 14 residues. V gave up 4 bases and J gave up 0 bases, with 8 bases separating them. The CDR3 DNA is TGTGCCAGCAGCACGGGAAACTCTGGAAACACCATATATTTT. Its protein is CASSTGNSGNTIYF.

The table lists this clone with a count of one. The V gene is TRBV28, the J gene TRBJ2-3; TRBD1 matches at 8 bases. CDR3 length: 17 amino acids. Germline V CDR1 and CDR2: MDHEN, SYDVKM. After removal of 5 bases from V and 2 bases from J, the junction contained 12 bases not matched to a gene. The CDR3 nucleotides are TGTGCCAGCAGTCCCCTTCCGGGGCAGGGGGCCACAGATACGCAGTATTTT. Its protein product is CASSPLPGQGATDTQYF.

The V call is TRBV4-2, the J call TRBJ2-5, with D possibly being TRBD1 or TRBD2 (6 bases each). This CDR3 spans 14 amino acids. Trimming took 3 bases from V and 6 from J, leaving 14 bases between them. Germline CDR1 LGHNA, CDR2 YNFKEQ. As DNA, the CDR3 is TGTGCCAGCAGCCACCCATGGGGGGCACAGACCCAGTACTTC. Its protein product is CASSHPWGAQTQYF.